Listed below are T cell receptor beta chains from one sample, sequenced in a study of T cell changes during pregnancy in multiple sclerosis. Clones were read by immunoSEQ multiplex PCR, and TCRdb kept only the in-frame ones, dropping some. The sample lists about 17,000 clones, 75% to 90% occurring once. The sequencing here drew on CD8+ T cells from peripheral blood mononuclear cells, taken in the third trimester of pregnancy. Receptors were obtained from a female donor in good health, enrolled as a control in a pregnancy study. CDR3s include the opening cysteine and the closing phenylalanine or tryptophan. A D gene is named only where the DNA matches it firmly. Rows give clone size only sometimes, using once, few, many, or a class for an expanded clone.

clone_size d_call j_call v_call cdr3_nt cdr3_aa
- TRBD2 TRBJ2-1 TRBV27 TGTGCCAGCACCACAAGCGGGAGTGGTTACTACAATGAGCAGTTCTTC CASTTSGSGYYNEQFF
once - TRBJ2-1 TRBV13 TGTGCCAGCAGCCCCGGACTTCCGTCCTACAATGAGCAGTTCTTC CASSPGLPSYNEQFF
- - TRBJ1-4 TRBV7-6 TGTGCCAGCAGCCCCCTGGGGGGTTGGGGGGAAAAACTGTTTTTT CASSPLGGWGEKLFF
- TRBD2 TRBJ2-5 TRBV29-1 TGCAGCGTACCCCGGGGGGGCTCCGAGACCCAGTACTTC CSVPRGGSETQYF
once - TRBJ1-4 TRBV28 TGTGCCAGCAGTGCGGCACCCCTGGAACTGTTTTTT CASSAAPLELFF
- TRBD1 TRBJ2-5 TRBV7-9 TGTGCCAGCAGCTTAGGGAGACAAGGGGGCGCAGAGACCCAGTACTTC CASSLGRQGGAETQYF
- TRBD2 TRBJ2-7 TRBV4-2 TGTGCCAGCAGCCCATTAGCGGGAGTGTCCTACGAGCAGTACTTC CASSPLAGVSYEQYF
- - TRBJ1-5 TRBV28 TGTGCCAGCAGCCCGACGTCCTTCGGGAGCAATCAGCCCCAGCATTTT CASSPTSFGSNQPQHF
once - TRBJ2-1 TRBV7-6 TGTGCCAGCAGCTTGCGCGGGACTAATGAGCAGTTCTTC CASSLRGTNEQFF
- - TRBJ2-3 TRBV29-1 TGCAGCGTTGCCCCCGGGGAGGAGGGGCAGTATTTT CSVAPGEEGQYF
- TRBD2 TRBJ2-7 TRBV25-1 TGTGCCAGCAGTGAATCTAGCGGCTACGAGCAGTACTTC CASSESSGYEQYF
- TRBD1 TRBJ2-7 TRBV27 TGTGCCAGCAGTTTATGGGCGGCGGGACAGGGGATCAACGAGCAGTACTTC CASSLWAAGQGINEQYF
- TRBD2 TRBJ2-1 TRBV4-3 TGCGCCAGCAGCTCGGGACTAGCGGGGGCCTACAATGAGCAGTTCTTC CASSSGLAGAYNEQFF
- TRBD2 TRBJ2-1 TRBV7-8 TGTGCCAGCAGCTCCTGGACTAGCGGGATCGATGAGCAGTTCTTC CASSSWTSGIDEQFF
- TRBD1 TRBJ2-3 TRBV27 TGTGCCAGCGGGTGGGACAGTAGGACAGATACGCAGTATTTT CASGWDSRTDTQYF
- TRBD2 TRBJ2-3 TRBV7-9 TGTGCCAGCAGCCCCCTAGCGGAACATAGCACAGATACGCAGTATTTT CASSPLAEHSTDTQYF
- - TRBJ2-3 TRBV5-1 TGCGCCAGCAGCCTTCCTGAGTCGGCAGATACGCAGTATTTT CASSLPESADTQYF
- TRBD1 TRBJ2-6 TRBV9 TGTGCCAGCAGCGTGTACAGGGGGTACTCATCTGGGGCCAACGTCCTGACTTTC CASSVYRGYSSGANVLTF
- - TRBJ2-7 TRBV11-3 TGTGCCAGCAGCTTTGGGGGGAGCGAGCAGTACTTC CASSFGGSEQYF
once TRBD1 TRBJ1-1 TRBV5-1 TGCGCCAGCAGCTGGGGGGACAGGGGAATGAACACTGAAGCTTTCTTT CASSWGDRGMNTEAFF
few TRBD2 TRBJ2-3 TRBV7-9 TGTGCCAGCAGCCCTTCTGCGGGAGATCTTGGAGATACGCAGTATTTT CASSPSAGDLGDTQYF
- - TRBJ1-2 TRBV4-3 TGCGCCAGCAGCCAAGATCTGGCCAGGAGGGATGGCTACACCTTC CASSQDLARRDGYTF
- TRBD2 TRBJ2-1 TRBV6-1 TGTGCCAGCAGTGGGACTAGCGGGGGGGTCAATGAGCAGTTCTTC CASSGTSGGVNEQFF
- - TRBJ2-7 TRBV7-8 TGTGCCAGCAGCTTAAGTATTCGGGAAAAATCCTACGAGCAGTACTTC CASSLSIREKSYEQYF
few - TRBJ1-6 TRBV7-9 TGTGCCAGCAGCTTAAGTCAGGGAAATTCACCCCTCCACTTT CASSLSQGNSPLHF
- - TRBJ2-2 TRBV6-5 TGTGCCAGCAGTTACTCGATGGGAGAGAACACCGGGGAGCTGTTTTTT CASSYSMGENTGELFF
- - TRBJ1-1 TRBV6-4 TGTGCCAGCAGTGACTATCCTTCTCCGAACACTGAAGCTTTCTTT CASSDYPSPNTEAFF
once TRBD1 TRBJ2-7 TRBV27 TGTGCCAGCAGTTTCGGACAGGCCTACGAGCAGTACTTC CASSFGQAYEQYF
- - TRBJ2-1 TRBV11-2 TGTGCCAGCAGCCCCCGGGGGGCGGGGAATGAGCAGTTCTTC CASSPRGAGNEQFF
- TRBD1 TRBJ2-7 TRBV27 TGTGCCAGCGGGACAGATTACTACGAGCAGTACTTC CASGTDYYEQYF
once TRBD1 TRBJ1-1 TRBV12-5 TGTGCTGGAAACAGGGGGCGAGATGAAGCTTTCTTT CAGNRGRDEAFF
- TRBD1 TRBJ2-7 TRBV7-2 TGTGCCAGCAGCTTAGTGCAGGGGGCGAGCTACGAGCAGTACTTC CASSLVQGASYEQYF
- - TRBJ1-4 TRBV27 TGTGCCAGCAGTTACTTCTATGAAAAACTGTTTTTT CASSYFYEKLFF
- TRBD1 TRBJ1-2 TRBV28 TGTGCCAGCAGGGACAGGGAGCGGTTACTTGGCTACACCTTC CASRDRERLLGYTF
- - TRBJ2-3 TRBV11-3 TGTGCCAGCAGCTTAGGGAAGTCGCGGGGGCCTCGCACAGATACGCAGTATTTT CASSLGKSRGPRTDTQYF
- TRBD2 TRBJ2-1 TRBV27 TGTGCCAGCAGTTTATGGACTAGCGCCTACAATGAGCAGTTCTTC CASSLWTSAYNEQFF
- - TRBJ1-2 TRBV27 TGTGCCAGCAGTTTAGGAGTGGGGGGGGGCTACACCTTC CASSLGVGGGYTF
- - TRBJ2-7 TRBV14 TGTGCCAGCAGCCAAACGGGGGTAGTCGAGCAGTACTTC CASSQTGVVEQYF
once - TRBJ2-2 TRBV28 TGTGCCAGCAGCTACGACAGCTACACCGGGGAGCTGTTTTTT CASSYDSYTGELFF